This T cell receptor (beta chain) was observed in a study of T cell responses to AZD1222 COVID-19 vaccine. The CDR3 is made up of 15 amino acids. The germline gives CDR1 LNHDA, CDR2 SQIVND (reference sequence). J was trimmed by 3 bases and V by 3 bases; bases with no gene match: 3. Sequencing used immunoSEQ multiplex PCR; TCRdb keeps in-frame clones, though not all of them. In the table there are under 150,000 clones, 93% of which are singletons. The TCR comes from an adult in good health. This sample comprised peripheral blood, obtained on day 0 of AZD1222 vaccination. J is TRBJ1-5 and V is TRBV19; 9 bases are shared with TRBD1. Written as DNA, the CDR3 is TGTGCCAGTAGTATGACAGGGGGAACCAATCAGCCCCAGCATTTT. Translated: CASSMTGGTNQPQHF.